This T cell receptor (beta chain) stems from a study of control samples from healthy donors and cancer patients. TCRdb's table, derived via immunoSEQ multiplex PCR, lists solely in-frame clones and lacks some. Counted here are roughly 370,000 clones, around 90% occurring once; the ten biggest clones make up roughly 6.4%. Germline V gives CDR1 SGHRS, CDR2 YFSETQ. The CDR3 loop spans 18 amino acids. The J segment lost 4 bases and the V segment lost 0 bases, leaving 9 bases of the junction unmatched. Sequencing input: PBMCs. The receptor comes from a man between 40 and 49 years old with head and neck cancer. The chain combines TRBV5-1 with TRBJ2-7; TRBD2 aligns across 14 bases. This CDR3 reads CASSLGTSGGTNRYEQYF. In DNA, the CDR3 is TGCGCCAGCAGCTTGGGGACTAGCGGGGGGACTAACCGTTACGAGCAGTACTTC.